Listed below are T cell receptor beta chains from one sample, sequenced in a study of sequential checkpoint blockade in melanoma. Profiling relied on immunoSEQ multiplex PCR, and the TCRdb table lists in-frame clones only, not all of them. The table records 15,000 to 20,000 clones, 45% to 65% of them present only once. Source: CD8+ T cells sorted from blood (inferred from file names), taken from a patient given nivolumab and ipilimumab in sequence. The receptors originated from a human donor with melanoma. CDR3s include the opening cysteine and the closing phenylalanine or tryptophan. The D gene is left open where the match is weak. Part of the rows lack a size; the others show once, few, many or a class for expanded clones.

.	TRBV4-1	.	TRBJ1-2	TGCGCCAGCAGCCTCGTGGGTGGAACCCGGGGAAATGGCTACACCTTC	CASSLVGGTRGNGYTF
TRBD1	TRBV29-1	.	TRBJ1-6	TGCAGCGTTAGGAGGGACAGGGAAATTCCGGCCCTCCACTTT	CSVRRDREIPALHF
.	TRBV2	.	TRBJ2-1	TGTGCCAGCAGTGGGGGGGACGGCAATGAGCAGTTCTTC	CASSGGDGNEQFF
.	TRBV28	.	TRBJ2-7	TGTGCCAGCAACTTTAAGTCCCTCTCCTACGAGCAGTACTTC	CASNFKSLSYEQYF
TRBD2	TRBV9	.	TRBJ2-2	TGTGCCAGCACCGATAGCGGGGGGGCAGGAGAAGGGGAGCTGTTTTTT	CASTDSGGAGEGELFF
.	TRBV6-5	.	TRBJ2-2	TGTGCCGTCCTTCTCCGCGGGGAGCTGTTTTTT	CAVLLRGELFF
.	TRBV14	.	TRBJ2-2	TGTGCCAGCAGCCAAGAGAGCTGGGGGCACACCGGGGAGCTGTTTTTT	CASSQESWGHTGELFF
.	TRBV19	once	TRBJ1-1	TGTGCCAGTAGTATAGATCACGGGAGGACTGAAGCTTTCTTT	CASSIDHGRTEAFF
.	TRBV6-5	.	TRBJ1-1	TGTGCCAGCAGTTACACGGCAGGTGAAGCTTTCTTT	CASSYTAGEAFF
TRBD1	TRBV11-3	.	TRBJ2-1	TGTGCCAGCAGTTCTCGGGACAGCTACAATGAGCAGTTCTTC	CASSSRDSYNEQFF
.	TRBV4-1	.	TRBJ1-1	TGCGCCAGCAGCCAAGAAGGTCAATGGACACCCACGAACACTGAAGCTTTCTTT	CASSQEGQWTPTNTEAFF
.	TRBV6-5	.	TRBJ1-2	TGTGCCAGCAGCTCCACAGGGACCTACTATGGCTACACCTTC	CASSSTGTYYGYTF
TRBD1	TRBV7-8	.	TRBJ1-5	TGTGCCAGCAGCAGCCCAGGGGGGTTCGGGCAGCCCCAGCATTTT	CASSSPGGFGQPQHF
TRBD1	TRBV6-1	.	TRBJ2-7	TGTGCCAGCAGTGAAGGGACAGGGTTTTACTACGAGCAGTACTTC	CASSEGTGFYYEQYF
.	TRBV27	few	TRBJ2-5	TGTGCCAGCAGCTTAGCGTGGGAGACCCAGTACTTC	CASSLAWETQYF
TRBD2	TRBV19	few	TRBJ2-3	TGTGCCAGTAGGACTAGCGGGAGTGTAGCGGATACGCAGTATTTT	CASRTSGSVADTQYF